These 19 T cell receptor beta chains came from one sample sequenced in a study of blood T cell repertoires in COVID-19 (dated by TCRdb to 2019 to 2021). Receptor amplification or capture employed the immunoSEQ multiplex PCR assay. TCRdb's version of the immuneACCESS table is confined to in-frame rearrangements and falls short of the full clone set. An unresolved V gene accounts for under half of the shortfall where checked; the remainder is of unknown origin. Here the sample has 150,000 to 200,000 clones; around four fifths occur a single time. Approximately 7.7% of the sample is in the top ten clones. Material: PBMCs or T cells enriched from blood (not recorded which). The receptors were sampled from a woman aged 50 to 65 who had recovered from COVID-19.

The chain couples TRBV4-1 to TRBJ2-3, with 10 bases aligning to TRBD2. J was trimmed by 2 bases and V by 3 bases; bases with no gene match: 5. From germline, CDR1 is MGHRA and CDR2 YSYEKL. This CDR3 contains 16 residues. CDR3 protein: CASSHGAGGTTDTQYF. The DNA of the CDR3 is TGCGCCAGCAGCCACGGAGCGGGAGGGACCACAGATACGCAGTATTTT.

The chain recombines TRBV9 with TRBJ2-1; TRBD1 matches 7 bases. The CDR3 consists of 15 residues. Unmatched junction bases numbered 7, after V lost 5 bases and J lost 2 bases. CDR1 is SGDLS and CDR2 is YYNGEE in the germline V gene. The CDR3 sequence is CASSLQGSAYNEQFF. CDR3 nucleotides: TGTGCCAGCAGTTTACAGGGGTCGGCCTACAATGAGCAGTTCTTC.

The chain is built from TRBV29-1 and TRBJ2-7; D perhaps matches TRBD1 (5 bases). Trimming shortened V by 3 bases and J by 2 bases, and 8 bases separated the two germline ends. Per the germline V gene, CDR1 is SQVTM and CDR2 is ANQGSEA. This CDR3 is 12 amino acids long. The CDR3 nucleotides read TGCAGCGTTGAGGTAGGGGCCTACGAGCAGTACTTC. Its translation is CSVEVGAYEQYF.

The genes are TRBV4-1 and TRBJ1-2, with 8 bases identical to TRBD1. The trim removed 2 bases at V and 8 bases at J, leaving 10 bases unmatched. CDR1 MGHRA and CDR2 YSYEKL come from the germline V gene. The CDR3 is made up of 15 amino acids. CDR3 region: CASSQRQGTVSGYTF. As DNA, the CDR3 is TGCGCCAGCAGCCAACGACAGGGGACCGTGTCCGGCTACACCTTC.

This CDR3 reads CASSGLLRRNTEAFF. The CDR3 nucleotides are TGTGCCAGCTCAGGGTTACTCCGGAGGAACACTGAAGCTTTCTTT. The chain uses TRBV18 and TRBJ1-1; D is unresolved. V was trimmed by 5 bases and J by 1 base, leaving 14 bases between them. The CDR3 covers 15 residues. Germline CDR1 is KGHSH and CDR2 is LQKENI.

In DNA form, the CDR3 reads TGTGCCAGTACAGGGGGGATTAGGGACACAGATACGCAGTATTTT. Protein product: CASTGGIRDTDTQYF. The rearrangement joins TRBV6-5 to TRBJ2-3; 8 bases match TRBD1. The germline V gene encodes CDR1 MNHEY and CDR2 SVGAGI. The CDR3 consists of 15 residues. After removal of 9 bases from V and 2 bases from J, the junction contained 10 bases not matched to a gene.

V usage is TRBV12-5 and J usage is TRBJ1-2, with TRBD1 matching 7 bases. With V trimmed by 0 bases and J by 3 bases, 7 bases remained unmatched. In germline, CDR1 is LGHNT, CDR2 FRNRAP. The CDR3 consists of 16 residues. The DNA for the CDR3 is TGTGCTAGTGGTTTGGTACAAGCAGGGGGGTACTATGGCTACACCTTC. Protein: CASGLVQAGGYYGYTF.

V usage is TRBV7-2 and J usage is TRBJ2-1; 10 bases line up with TRBD2. Germline assignment: CDR1 SGHTA and CDR2 FQGNSA. This CDR3 is built from 14 residues. Unmatched junction bases numbered 5, after V lost 5 bases and J lost 7 bases. The CDR3 nucleotides read TGTGCCAGCAGCCCGGGACTAGCGACGAATGAGCAGTTCTTC. This gives the protein CASSPGLATNEQFF.

The rearrangement links TRBV11-3 to TRBJ2-7; a possible D gene is TRBD1 (5 bases). The V and J ends lost 1 base and 6 bases respectively, with 16 bases between them. The CDR3 sequence is 15 residues long. Looked up from germline, CDR1 is SGHNT and CDR2 is YENEEA. CDR3 nucleotides: TGTGCCAGCAGCTTAGGGCAGCTATTCCAGGGCGAGCAGTACTTC. Its protein product is CASSLGQLFQGEQYF.

V is TRBV19 and J is TRBJ2-2; TRBD2 matches at 8 bases. Germline CDR1 reads LNHDA; CDR2 reads SQIVND (reference sequence). The CDR3 sequence is 16 residues long. Trimming took 7 bases from V and 0 from J; bases not matched to a gene: 7. CDR3 nucleotides: TGTGCCAGTACCAAACTAGCGGTCACGAACACCGGGGAGCTGTTTTTT. The encoded protein is CASTKLAVTNTGELFF.

The chain recombines TRBV28 with TRBJ2-7; TRBD1 matches at 9 bases. The CDR3 loop spans 18 amino acids. CDR1 is MDHEN and CDR2 is SYDVKM in the germline V gene. J gave up 0 bases and V 10 bases, and 19 bases lay outside the gene matches. This CDR3 is CATRDQTGGRDTSYEQYF. The CDR3 nucleotides read TGTGCCACCCGAGACCAAACAGGGGGCCGGGACACCTCCTACGAGCAGTACTTC.

The table lists this clone with a few counts. V is TRBV6-2 or TRBV6-3 and J is TRBJ2-1; TRBD2 agrees at 7 bases. The germline V gene has CDR1 MNHEY and CDR2 SVGEGT. The ends lost 5 bases at V and 4 bases at J; junction bases unmatched: 11. This CDR3 has 16 residues. The CDR3 here is CASSLAGDLLYNEQFF. CDR3 sequence (DNA): TGTGCCAGCAGTCTTGCGGGAGATCTCCTATACAATGAGCAGTTCTTC.

CDR3 amino acids: CASSIAGQGFEQFF. DNA of the CDR3: TGTGCCAGTAGTATCGCGGGGCAAGGATTTGAGCAGTTCTTC. V gene TRBV19 combines with J gene TRBJ2-1; D is perhaps TRBD2 (6 bases). Germline V gene sequence: CDR1 LNHDA, CDR2 SQIVND (reference sequence). Trimming left V 3 bases short and J 9 bases short, with 15 bases between. This CDR3 comprises 14 residues.

The chain carries TRBV28 and TRBJ2-7; no reliable D call. Germline CDR1 MDHEN, CDR2 SYDVKM. The CDR3 has 11 amino acids. The V end lost 6 bases, the J end lost 2 bases, and 5 bases lay between the germline ends. The CDR3 DNA sequence: TGTGCCAGCAGCGTAACCTACGAGCAGTACTTC. This encodes CASSVTYEQYF.

This chain links TRBV11-1 with TRBJ1-2, with D unresolved. From germline, CDR1 is SGHAT and CDR2 FQDESV (reference sequence). There are 12 residues in the CDR3. V was clipped by 1 base and J by 8 bases, with 8 bases between them. The CDR3 DNA reads TGTGCCAGCAGCTTAGGAGGGCGCGGCTACACCTTC. This gives the protein CASSLGGRGYTF.

The gene calls are TRBV19 and TRBJ1-1; D possibly corresponds to TRBD1 (5 bases). The CDR3 has 13 residues. Looked up from germline, CDR1 is LNHDA and CDR2 is SQIVND (reference sequence). The CDR3 sequence is CVSQGWVNTEAFF. Written as DNA, the CDR3 is TGTGTGTCGCAGGGTTGGGTGAACACTGAAGCTTTCTTT.

The rearrangement joins TRBV18 to TRBJ1-1; possible D gene TRBD1, 5 bases. The CDR3 contains 12 residues. Trimming stripped 2 bases from V and 6 bases from J, with 7 bases between. CDR1 is KGHSH and CDR2 is LQKENI in the germline V gene. Written as DNA, the CDR3 is TGTGCCAGCTCACCAGGGGGGGCTGAAGCTTTCTTT. This encodes CASSPGGAEAFF.

The chain recombines TRBV5-5 with TRBJ1-3; weak D call: TRBD1 (6 bases). This CDR3 spans 15 amino acids. The germline gives CDR1 SGHKS, CDR2 YYEKEE (reference sequence). V was clipped by 2 bases and J by 4 bases, with 13 bases between them. The CDR3, as DNA: TGTGCCAGCAGCTTAGGGGGAAGAAGCGGAAACACCATATATTTT. Translating gives CASSLGGRSGNTIYF.

V gene TRBV28 combines with J gene TRBJ1-5, with TRBD1 as a possible D gene (5 bases). CDR3 size: 17 residues. V dropped 2 bases and J dropped 6 bases, with 20 bases sitting between them. The germline CDR1 and CDR2 sequences are MDHEN and SYDVKM. The chain's CDR3 is CASSLGAGPLWSQPQHF. DNA for the CDR3: TGTGCCAGCAGTTTAGGGGCGGGGCCCCTGTGGAGTCAGCCCCAGCATTTT.